This TCR beta chain was profiled in a study of T cells after yellow fever vaccination. Study at large: Preparation of fractions with low cell numbers was performed using SMART-Seq v4 Ultra Low Input. Study observations and caveats: Post-booster reappearance was seen for most primary-vaccination clones (roughly 97% CD4, around 89% CD8). Abundant clonotypes from the bulk population could contaminate FACS-sorted repertoires.

TCRdb independently ran MiXCR on the 5' RACE reads; one entry per CDR3 protein. This sample has 200,000 to 300,000 distinct CDR3 sequences; approximately 6.8% occur once, and the top ten carry more than 0.85%. This clonotype was seen repeatedly, ten times or more. Its antigen remains unknown. The TCR was taken from a young man who received the YFV17D yellow fever vaccine. Sequences were derived from CD4+ T cells sorted from PBMCs, sampled on the day of the yellow fever booster vaccination.

CDR3 DNA sequence: TGCGCCAGCAGGGGAGGAGCGGGGAACACCGGGGAGCTGTTTTTT. Encoded protein: CASRGGAGNTGELFF. This rearrangement joins TRBV10-2 to TRBJ2-2, with a possible D match to TRBD2 (6 bases). This CDR3 region has 15 residues. Trimming cost V 6 bases and J 1 base, with 12 bases left between them. The germline CDR1 and CDR2 sequences are WSHSY and SAAADI.